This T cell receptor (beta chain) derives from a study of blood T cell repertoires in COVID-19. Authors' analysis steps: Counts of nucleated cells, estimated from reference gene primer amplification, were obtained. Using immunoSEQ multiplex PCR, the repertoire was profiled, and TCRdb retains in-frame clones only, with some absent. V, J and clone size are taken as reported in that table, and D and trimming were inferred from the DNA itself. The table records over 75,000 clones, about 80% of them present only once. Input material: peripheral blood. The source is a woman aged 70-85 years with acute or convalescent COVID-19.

The CDR3 is CASSRDRAYNEQFF. CDR3 nucleotides: TGTGCCAGCAGCCGGGACAGGGCCTACAATGAGCAGTTCTTC. This chain links TRBV2 with TRBJ2-1, with 9 bases that match TRBD1. CDR1 is SNHLY, CDR2 FYNNEI, per germline. Losses at the gene ends were 6 bases for V and 2 bases for J; bases not matched to a gene: 2. The CDR3 is made up of 14 amino acids.